This T cell receptor (beta chain) is from a study of T cells expressing NK-cell markers. Study summary: The sequencing cohort of eight donors included seven HCMV-seropositive individuals and one seronegative individual. Notes on the study in general: Where several donors were concerned, these clonotypes also led the CD3+CD56-NKG2C+ fraction. Over 5 donors had dominant NKG2C+ clonotypes that comprised about 1.0-7.0% of their CD8+ T cells.

As for this clonotype: What it binds is not known.

In generating TCR beta cDNA, 5'RACE template switching with UMIs was used. TCRdb reprocessed the 5' RACE reads and reports one entry per CDR3 protein, with no DNA. This table holds about 440,000 distinct CDR3 sequences. From germline, CDR1 is LGHDT and CDR2 YNNKEL (reference sequence). The CDR3 loop spans 15 amino acids. J is TRBJ1-4 and V is TRBV3-1; the TCRdb D gene call, TRBD1, has no DNA to confirm it. The sample was blood T cells: a sorted CD56 or NKG2C T cell subset, CD4+ or CD8+ T cells, or bulk PBMC T cells (not recorded which). The sequence was collected from a woman between 18 and 70 years old in good health. CDR3 region: CASSPFSRGNEKLFF.